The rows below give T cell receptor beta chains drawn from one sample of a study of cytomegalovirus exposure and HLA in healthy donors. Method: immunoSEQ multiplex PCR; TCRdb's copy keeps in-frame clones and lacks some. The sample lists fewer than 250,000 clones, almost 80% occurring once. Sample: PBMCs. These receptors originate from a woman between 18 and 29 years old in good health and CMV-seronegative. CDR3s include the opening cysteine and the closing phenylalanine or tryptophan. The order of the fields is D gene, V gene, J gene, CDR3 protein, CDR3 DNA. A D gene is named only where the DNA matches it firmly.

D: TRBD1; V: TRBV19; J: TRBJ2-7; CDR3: CASSQTGPYEQYF; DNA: TGTGCCAGTAGCCAGACAGGGCCCTACGAGCAGTACTTC
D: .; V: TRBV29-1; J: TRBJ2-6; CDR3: CSVGVSGANVLTF; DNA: TGCAGCGTTGGAGTGTCTGGGGCCAACGTCCTGACTTTC
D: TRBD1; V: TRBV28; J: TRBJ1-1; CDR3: CASSVQQGLGTEAFF; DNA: TGTGCCAGCAGTGTCCAACAGGGGCTGGGTACTGAAGCTTTCTTT
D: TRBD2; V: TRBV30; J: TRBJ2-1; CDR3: CALLVWEGREQFF; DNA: TGTGCCCTTCTAGTGTGGGAGGGCCGGGAGCAGTTCTTC
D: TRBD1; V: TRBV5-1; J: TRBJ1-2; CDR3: CASSVAGTANYGYTF; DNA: TGCGCCAGCAGCGTGGCCGGGACAGCTAACTATGGCTACACCTTC
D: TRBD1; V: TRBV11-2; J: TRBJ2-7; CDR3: CASSSIARGPHEQYF; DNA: TGTGCCAGCAGCTCGATAGCCAGGGGGCCCCACGAGCAGTACTTC
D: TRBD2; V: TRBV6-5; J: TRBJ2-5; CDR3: CASSILSGGQETQYF; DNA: TGTGCCAGCAGTATACTCTCGGGAGGTCAAGAGACCCAGTACTTC
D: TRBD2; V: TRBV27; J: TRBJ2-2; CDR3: CASSPTTSGIIGELFF; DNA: TGTGCCAGCAGTCCAACGACTAGCGGGATTATCGGGGAGCTGTTTTTT
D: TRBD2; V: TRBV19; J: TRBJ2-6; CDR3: CASSRTRDLSGANVLTF; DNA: TGTGCCAGTAGTAGGACTAGGGATCTGTCCGGGGCCAACGTCCTGACTTTC
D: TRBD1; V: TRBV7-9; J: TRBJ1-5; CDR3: CSSSLGDSKMDGQPQHF; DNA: TGTTCCAGCAGCTTAGGGGACAGTAAAATGGACGGACAGCCCCAGCATTTT
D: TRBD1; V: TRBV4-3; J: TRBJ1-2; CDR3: CASSQDRGTGGRRYGYTF; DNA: TGCGCCAGCAGCCAAGATCGCGGAACAGGGGGCAGGCGCTATGGCTACACCTTC
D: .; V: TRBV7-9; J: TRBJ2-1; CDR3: CASSSGSLYNEQFF; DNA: TGTGCCAGCAGCTCCGGGAGCCTTTACAATGAGCAGTTCTTC
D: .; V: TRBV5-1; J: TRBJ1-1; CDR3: CASSLRVNTEAFF; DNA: TGCGCCAGCAGCTTAAGAGTGAACACTGAAGCTTTCTTT
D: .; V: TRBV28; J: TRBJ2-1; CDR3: CASSFVDSYSINNEQFF; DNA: TGTGCCAGCAGTTTCGTAGATTCCTATAGTATTAACAATGAGCAGTTCTTC
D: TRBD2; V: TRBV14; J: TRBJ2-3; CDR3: CASSQGTSLLTDTQYF; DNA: TGTGCCAGCAGCCAAGGGACTAGCCTCCTCACAGATACGCAGTATTTT